This TCR beta chain was observed in a study of cytomegalovirus exposure and HLA in healthy donors. Looked up from germline, CDR1 is GTSNPN and CDR2 is SVGIG (reference sequence). The V segment lost 3 bases and the J segment 4 bases; nucleotides outside the gene matches: 3. This CDR3 spans 15 amino acids. About this clone: What it recognizes is unknown.

Findings and caveats of the study: A classifier reportedly called cytomegalovirus status with high sensitivity and specificity.

60 Vbeta and 13 Jbeta primers were used in PCR. Assay: immunoSEQ multiplex PCR; the TCRdb copy retains only in-frame clones and omits some. The record lists roughly 41,000 clones, of which the ten most abundant hold approximately 1.2%. The source of this sequence is a middle-aged woman in good health and CMV-seronegative. The sequencing input was PBMCs. The gene calls are TRBV30 and TRBJ2-1, with TRBD2 matching over 13 bases. CDR3 sequence (DNA): TGTGCCTGGAGGAGGACTAGCGGGGGTTACAATGAGCAGTTCTTC. Amino acids: CAWRRTSGGYNEQFF.